Presented here are 7 T cell receptor beta chains from one specimen sequenced in a study of blood T cell repertoires in COVID-19. Using immunoSEQ multiplex PCR, the repertoire was profiled, and TCRdb retains in-frame clones only, with some absent. The table records approximately 300,000 clones, 75% to 95% of them present only once. The sequenced sample was peripheral blood. The receptors were sampled from a woman in her twenties or thirties with COVID-19, enrolled during active disease.

A few counts support this clone. The V call is TRBV2, the J call TRBJ1-5, with 7 bases fitting TRBD1. Germline V gene sequence: CDR1 SNHLY, CDR2 FYNNEI. V shed 6 bases and J 7 bases; nucleotides not matched to a gene: 9. The CDR3 has 14 residues. The CDR3 DNA follows: TGTGCCAGCAGACAGACAGGGTCGGGACAGCCCCAGCATTTT. This gives the protein CASRQTGSGQPQHF.

This CDR3 is CASSVDPTYNSPLHF. The CDR3 DNA follows: TGTGCCAGCAGCGTAGACCCCACTTATAATTCACCCCTCCACTTT. The V call is TRBV9, the J call TRBJ1-6, with D uncertain. The germline V gene has CDR1 SGDLS and CDR2 YYNGEE. This CDR3 is 15 amino acids long. Trimming removed 0 bases at V and 4 bases at J, with 8 bases between.

The chain's CDR3 is CASSQGDFNEQFF. The CDR3 nucleotides are TGTGCCAGCAGCCAAGGGGACTTCAATGAGCAGTTCTTC. The chain is built from TRBV3-1 (or the pseudogene TRBV3-2) and TRBJ2-1; D might be TRBD2 (6 bases). Germline values: CDR1 LGHDT, CDR2 YNNKEL (reference sequence). The V gene lost 1 base and the J gene lost 6 bases, with 7 bases spanning the gap. CDR3 size: 13 residues.

The chain is built from TRBV7-2 and TRBJ1-2, with 7 bases identical to TRBD1. Per germline, CDR1 SGHTA and CDR2 FQGNSA. Germline trimming cut 5 bases from V and 4 bases from J; bases unmatched to any gene: 10. The length of the CDR3 is 15 residues. The DNA for the CDR3 is TGTGCCAGCAGCCTCGGACAGGTCGTCTCCTATGGCTACACCTTC. Translation gives CASSLGQVVSYGYTF.

The J gene is TRBJ2-3, the V gene TRBV7-9; TRBD2 matches 11 bases. This CDR3 is 16 amino acids long. Losses at the gene ends were 5 bases for V and 4 bases for J; bases not matched to a gene: 8. Looked up from germline, CDR1 is SEHNR and CDR2 is FQNEAQ (reference sequence). The CDR3 bases are TGTGCCAGCAGCCCCCTCGGGACTAGCGGATCAGATACGCAGTATTTT. This encodes CASSPLGTSGSDTQYF.

This sequence joins TRBV25-1 and TRBJ2-3, with unresolved D. The CDR3 covers 14 residues. V was pared by 1 base and J by 5 bases, with 10 bases between. Germline lookup yields CDR1 MGHDK and CDR2 SYGVNS. This CDR3 is CASSESLVVDTQYF. The CDR3, as DNA: TGTGCCAGCAGTGAATCCCTAGTAGTAGATACGCAGTATTTT.

This chain joins TRBV20-1 and TRBJ2-4; no firm D call. V lost 3 bases to trimming and J lost 6 bases, with 9 bases between them. This CDR3 is 12 amino acids long. Germline CDR1 reads DFQATT; CDR2 reads SNEGSKA (reference sequence). This CDR3 reads CSASASINIQYF. The CDR3 nucleotides read TGCAGTGCTAGTGCTAGTATAAACATTCAGTACTTC.